This TCR beta chain was documented in a study of T-cell memory formation after mild COVID-19. Germline lookup yields CDR1 DFQATT and CDR2 SNEGSKA (reference sequence). With 3 bases clipped from V and 5 bases from J, the junction kept 7 bases outside the gene matches. The CDR3 consists of 13 residues. For this clonotype: Its antigen remains unknown.

TCRdb reprocessed the 5' RACE reads via MiXCR and lists one record per CDR3 protein. The sample contains hundreds of thousands of distinct CDR3 sequences, about 17% of which appear only once. Points from the study as a whole: Contracting CD4+ clones lay largely in CM and EM, with CD8+ ones residing in EMRA.

The sequence was obtained from a man aged 18 to 30 who had mild COVID-19 (a few samples of this study predate the infection). Cell type and time point are not known. The V call is TRBV20-1, the J call TRBJ2-7; 7 nucleotides agree with TRBD2. The sequenced sample was PBMCs or a T cell subset sorted from them (not recorded which). The CDR3 is CSASLASGNEQYF. The CDR3 DNA reads as TGCAGTGCTAGTTTGGCTAGCGGCAACGAGCAGTACTTC.